This T cell receptor beta chain was sequenced in a study of blood T cell repertoires in COVID-19. About the study: The origin of the acute and convalescent COVID-19 samples was the United States, Italy and Spain. PBMCs, B-cell-depleted T cells, or T cells provided the cDNA or gDNA that made up the material.

The CDR3 is 12 residues long. Per the germline V gene, CDR1 is SGHNT and CDR2 is YYREEE (reference sequence). V was pared by 3 bases and J by 3 bases, with 7 bases between. As handled by the study authors: Amplification of reference gene primers provided the estimated nucleated cell counts. Sequencing was performed with immunoSEQ multiplex PCR; in TCRdb, only in-frame clones are kept and a portion is missing. V and J calls and clone size are copied from that table; D and trimming were computed from the DNA. The table has approximately 200,000 clones, 80% to 90% seen once; the top ten hold about 10%. Seattle participants joined during active infection and were tracked over time.

What was sequenced was peripheral blood. The TCR sequence derives from a woman aged 80 or older with COVID-19, enrolled during active disease. The rearrangement uses TRBV5-4 and TRBJ2-7, with a tentative D call TRBD1 (6 bases). CDR3 DNA: TGTGCCAGCAGCTCCAGGGGCTACGAGCAGTACTTC. This codes for CASSSRGYEQYF.